One T cell receptor (beta chain) is described in this entry. Its antigen remains unknown. Both about-4-week and about-12-week second-dose recipients were combined. These data belong to a study of T cell responses to AZD1222 COVID-19 vaccine. General study results and limits: Spike-specific TCR breadth rose after two AZD1222 doses, and depth rose as well. Donor demographics were predominantly white British with a female majority; clonal diversity may be underestimated.

Repertoires were generated with immunoSEQ multiplex PCR, while TCRdb's copy carries only in-frame clones and drops some. Among some 170,000 clones listed, around 87% were seen once. This CDR3 is 14 amino acids long. CDR1 LNHDA and CDR2 SQIVND come from the germline V gene (reference sequence). V lost 3 bases and J 0 bases, leaving 6 bases between the germline ends. The chain combines TRBV19 with TRBJ1-5, with D unresolved. The receptor was isolated from an adult who received the AZD1222 COVID-19 vaccine. The sample here was peripheral blood, taken 28 days after the second AZD1222 dose. Here the CDR3 DNA reads TGTGCCAGTAGTATTCGAAGTAGCAATCAGCCCCAGCATTTT. This translates into CASSIRSSNQPQHF.